The table lists the clone carrying this TCR beta chain with many counts. No antigen is known for it. This record belongs to a study of spatial heterogeneity in lung cancer. Study findings and constraints: In tumors, expanded intratumoral alpha and beta TCR counts tracked mutation counts.

In TCRdb, the 5' RACE reads were re-called with MiXCR into one record per CDR3 protein. The sample includes fewer than 9,000 distinct CDR3 sequences, about 6.7% of them seen just once. From germline, CDR1 is SEHNR and CDR2 FQNEAQ (reference sequence). Trimming removed 5 bases from V and 7 bases from J; junction bases left unmatched: 9. This CDR3 has 15 residues. Time point meaning: sample taken at primary tumor resection. The TCR sequence derives from a female donor with early-stage non-small cell lung cancer. The starting material was lung tumor tissue, obtained at surgery. The chain uses TRBV7-9 and TRBJ2-2, with 8 bases that match TRBD1. The CDR3 protein is CASSTPTGESGELFF. DNA of the CDR3: TGTGCCAGCAGCACGCCGACAGGGGAGAGCGGGGAGCTGTTTTTT.